This T cell receptor beta chain derives from a study of cytomegalovirus exposure and HLA in healthy donors. Study-level findings and limits: Researchers counted roughly 150 TCR beta chains as cytomegalovirus-associated. As a later analysis revealed, the rate of TCR association differed by HLA locus, with DRB1 most and HLA-C fewest. Using the classifier, cytomegalovirus status was reportedly diagnosed with high specificity and sensitivity.

Amplification used 60 Vbeta primers and 13 Jbeta primers. Only in-frame clones appear in the TCRdb table, and some are missing; sequencing was by immunoSEQ multiplex PCR. The sample lists approximately 170,000 clones, around 73% occurring once. This CDR3 is 13 amino acids long. Trimming stripped 5 bases from V and 6 bases from J, with 10 bases between. CDR1 is SGHTA, CDR2 FQGNSA, per germline. This clone was recorded a few times. Its antigen remains unidentified. The sequenced sample consisted of PBMCs. The chain joins TRBV7-2 to TRBJ2-2; D is perhaps TRBD2 (6 bases). The receptor's source is a woman under 30 in good health and CMV-seropositive. The chain's CDR3 is CASSLSSAGELFF. Written as DNA, the CDR3 is TGTGCCAGCAGCCTTTCTAGCGCCGGGGAGCTGTTTTTT.